This T cell receptor beta chain appears in the sequencing data of a study of T cells in Graves' hyperthyroidism and ophthalmopathy. The length of the CDR3 is 14 residues. Germline V CDR1 and CDR2: MNHEY, SVGEGT. With 4 bases removed from V and 7 bases from J, the gap between germline ends came to 11 bases. With a duration under 2 months, the hyperthyroidism was newly diagnosed in patients aged 18 to 65. The source material, RNA transcripts, was used to amplify TCR beta CDR3 regions. The TCR CDR3 first-round RT-PCR relied on the HTBI primer set. TCRdb re-analysed the multiplex PCR reads in MiXCR, keeping a single row per CDR3 protein. The sample comprises around 260,000 distinct CDR3 sequences, about 25% of which are singletons, and approximately 25% rests with the top ten.

V and J are TRBV6-2 or TRBV6-3 and TRBJ1-6; a possible D gene is TRBD1 (5 bases). The receptor comes from a man between 35 and 55 years old with Graves' hyperthyroidism that later progressed to Graves' ophthalmopathy. Sequenced material: blood. The CDR3 DNA is TGTGCCAGCAGTTTCTCGAAGGGGAATTCACCCCTCCACTTT. It translates to CASSFSKGNSPLHF.